A selection of T cell receptor beta chains follows, all from one sample in a study of cytomegalovirus exposure and HLA in healthy donors. Clones were read by immunoSEQ multiplex PCR, and TCRdb kept only the in-frame ones, dropping some. The sample has 100,000 or so clones, around three quarters seen once. The specimen sequenced was PBMCs. The receptors shown here come from a female donor in good health and CMV-seropositive. Both conserved end residues are part of each CDR3. A D gene is named only where the DNA matches it firmly. For some rows the clone size is stated as once, few or many, or as a class when expanded; others skip it.

J gene	V gene	clone size	D gene	CDR3 protein	CDR3 DNA
TRBJ2-5	TRBV7-2	-	-	CASSLVGQFPQETQYF	TGTGCCAGCAGCTTAGTCGGACAGTTCCCACAAGAGACCCAGTACTTC
TRBJ1-3	TRBV6-1	few	TRBD1	CASRGQGSGNTIYF	TGTGCCAGCAGAGGACAGGGGTCAGGAAACACCATATATTTT
TRBJ2-3	TRBV6-5	-	-	CASSVTRTRTDTQYF	TGTGCCAGCAGTGTAACTAGGACCCGCACAGATACGCAGTATTTT
TRBJ1-2	TRBV5-1	-	-	CASSLALTGLSYGYTF	TGCGCCAGCAGCTTGGCGTTGACAGGCCTCTCATATGGCTACACCTTC
TRBJ2-7	TRBV6-1	once	-	CASSDPGTPPNEQYF	TGTGCCAGCAGTGACCCCGGGACACCACCCAACGAGCAGTACTTC
TRBJ2-5	TRBV11-2	-	TRBD1	CASRHSGGMGQETQYF	TGTGCCAGCAGACACTCAGGGGGTATGGGCCAAGAGACCCAGTACTTC
TRBJ2-3	TRBV18	-	TRBD1	CASSPLGQGGDTQYF	TGTGCCAGCTCACCCCTAGGACAGGGGGGAGATACGCAGTATTTT
TRBJ2-3	TRBV18	-	-	CASSPPLQGTDTQYF	TGTGCCAGCTCACCACCGCTCCAGGGTACAGATACGCAGTATTTT
TRBJ2-5	TRBV5-6	-	TRBD2	CASSLGFGRGARGETQYF	TGTGCCAGCAGCTTGGGGTTCGGGCGGGGGGCCCGGGGGGAGACCCAGTACTTC
TRBJ1-4	TRBV19	-	TRBD1	CASSIPGQGSGKLFF	TGTGCCAGTAGTATACCGGGACAGGGATCGGGAAAACTGTTTTTT
TRBJ2-7	TRBV5-1	-	TRBD2	CASSLEGSWEGSEQYF	TGCGCCAGCAGCTTGGAAGGCTCTTGGGAGGGTAGCGAGCAGTACTTC
TRBJ1-1	TRBV29-1	-	-	CSVVGGSGNTEAFF	TGCAGCGTTGTGGGGGGGTCAGGGAACACTGAAGCTTTCTTT
TRBJ1-1	TRBV11-2	-	TRBD1	CASKAPPDRETFF	TGTGCCAGCAAGGCCCCCCCGGACAGGGAAACTTTCTTT
TRBJ2-7	TRBV28	-	-	CASSIAGSRYEQYF	TGTGCCAGCAGCATAGCAGGGTCCCGCTACGAGCAGTACTTC
TRBJ2-6	TRBV19	few	-	CASTGVGANVLTF	TGTGCCAGTACAGGGGTTGGGGCCAACGTCCTGACTTTC
TRBJ1-5	TRBV18	-	-	CASSPPGGALYSNQPQHF	TGTGCCAGCTCACCACCTGGGGGGGCCCTCTATAGCAATCAGCCCCAGCATTTT
TRBJ2-7	TRBV7-8	-	-	CASSEQGLLPYEQYF	TGTGCCAGCAGCGAGCAGGGACTGTTACCCTACGAGCAGTACTTC
TRBJ2-3	TRBV5-1	-	TRBD2	CASSSGLTQGLSTDTQYF	TGCGCCAGCAGCTCGGGACTAACTCAGGGCCTGTCCACAGATACGCAGTATTTT
TRBJ2-1	TRBV29-1	-	TRBD2	CSVLAGVISNEQFF	TGCAGCGTATTGGCGGGAGTCATATCGAATGAGCAGTTCTTC
TRBJ2-1	TRBV7-3	-	-	CATRRGPGYNEQFF	TGTGCCACCCGGCGGGGGCCAGGCTACAATGAGCAGTTCTTC
TRBJ2-7	TRBV9	-	TRBD1	CASSVAPGQATGKQYF	TGTGCCAGCAGCGTAGCCCCAGGACAGGCCACCGGCAAGCAGTACTTC
TRBJ1-1	TRBV5-1	-	TRBD1	CASSRRDSRENTEAFF	TGCGCCAGCAGTCGGAGGGACAGCCGGGAAAACACTGAAGCTTTCTTT
TRBJ2-7	TRBV5-4	once	-	CASSLSLSLDSEQYF	TGTGCCAGCAGCCTGAGCCTAAGTCTCGATTCCGAGCAGTACTTC
TRBJ1-1	TRBV11-2	-	-	CASSLDSEAFF	TGTGCCAGCAGCCTGGACAGTGAAGCTTTCTTT
TRBJ2-3	TRBV9	-	TRBD2	CASSVSGTSGGGRNTDTQYF	TGTGCCAGCAGCGTCTCCGGGACTAGCGGGGGAGGGAGGAACACAGATACGCAGTATTTT